This T cell receptor (beta chain) was obtained from a study of blood T cells in healthy people across ages. Study conclusions and caveats: With age, beta diversity per million T cells declined roughly linearly, significantly by 40 to 50.

This clonotype appeared a few times. The antigen is undetermined. The authors ran a second PCR of about 6 to 11 cycles using a sample-barcoded 5' primer and a J-beta primer mix. TCRdb itself ran the 5' RACE reads through MiXCR, one entry per CDR3 protein. This table has 1.5 million or so distinct CDR3 sequences, approximately 38% appearing once. Sequencing was done on a sample of blood. The sequence was collected from a woman aged 18-35 years in good health.

The CDR3 here is CASSLAGLVLGEQFF. CDR3 DNA: TGCGCCAGCAGCTTGGCAGGGCTGGTGTTGGGTGAGCAGTTCTTC. The J gene is TRBJ2-1, the V gene TRBV5-1; possible D gene TRBD1, 5 bases. Trimming left V 0 bases short and J 9 bases short, with 16 bases between. In germline, CDR1 is SGHRS, CDR2 YFSETQ. CDR3 length: 15 amino acids.